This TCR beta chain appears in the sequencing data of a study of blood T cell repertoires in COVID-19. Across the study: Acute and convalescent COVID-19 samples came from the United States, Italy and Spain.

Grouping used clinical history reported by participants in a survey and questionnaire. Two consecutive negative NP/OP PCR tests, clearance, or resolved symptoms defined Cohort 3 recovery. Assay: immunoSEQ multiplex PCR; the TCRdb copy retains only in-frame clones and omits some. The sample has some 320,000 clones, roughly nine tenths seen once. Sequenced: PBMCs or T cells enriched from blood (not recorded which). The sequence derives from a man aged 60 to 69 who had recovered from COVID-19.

The CDR3 protein is CASSRAGGNEQFF. DNA for the CDR3: TGTGCCAGCAGTAGGGCGGGAGGTAATGAGCAGTTCTTC. V and J are TRBV25-1 and TRBJ2-1, with 8 bases fitting TRBD2. This CDR3 has 13 residues. With V trimmed by 5 bases and J by 7 bases, 4 bases remained unmatched. Per the germline V gene, CDR1 is MGHDK and CDR2 is SYGVNS.